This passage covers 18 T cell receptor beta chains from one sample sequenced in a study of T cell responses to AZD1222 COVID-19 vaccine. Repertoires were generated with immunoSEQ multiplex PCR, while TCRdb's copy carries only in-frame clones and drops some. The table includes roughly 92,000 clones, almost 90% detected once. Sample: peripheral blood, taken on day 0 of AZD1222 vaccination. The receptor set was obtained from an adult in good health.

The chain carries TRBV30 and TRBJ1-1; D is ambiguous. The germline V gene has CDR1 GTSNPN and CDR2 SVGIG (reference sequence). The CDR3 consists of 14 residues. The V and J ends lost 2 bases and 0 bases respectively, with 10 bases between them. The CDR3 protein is CAWSRKGMNTEAFF. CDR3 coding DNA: TGTGCCTGGAGTAGGAAGGGAATGAACACTGAAGCTTTCTTT.

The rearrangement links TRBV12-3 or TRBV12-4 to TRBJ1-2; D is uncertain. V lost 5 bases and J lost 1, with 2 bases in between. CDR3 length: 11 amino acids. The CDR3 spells CASSNNYGYTF. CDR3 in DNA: TGTGCCAGCAGTAATAACTATGGCTACACCTTC.

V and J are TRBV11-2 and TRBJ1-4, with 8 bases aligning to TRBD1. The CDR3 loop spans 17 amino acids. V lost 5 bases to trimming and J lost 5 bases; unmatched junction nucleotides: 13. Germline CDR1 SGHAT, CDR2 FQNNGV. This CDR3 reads CASSQDPTTGANEKLFF. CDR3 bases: TGTGCCAGCAGCCAAGATCCTACGACAGGGGCGAATGAAAAACTGTTTTTT. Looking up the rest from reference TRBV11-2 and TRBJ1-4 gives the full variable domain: EAGVAQSPRYKIIEKRQSVAFWCNPISGHATLYWYQQILGQGPKLLIQFQNNGVVDDSQLPKDRFSAERLKGVDSTLKIQPAKLEDSAVYLCASSQDPTTGANEKLFFGSGTQLSVL.

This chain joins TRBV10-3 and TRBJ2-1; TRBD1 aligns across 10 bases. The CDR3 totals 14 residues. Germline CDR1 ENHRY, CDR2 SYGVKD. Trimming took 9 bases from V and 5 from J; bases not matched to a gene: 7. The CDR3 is CAIMGQGSNNEQFF. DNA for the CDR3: TGTGCCATTATGGGACAGGGGAGCAACAATGAGCAGTTCTTC.

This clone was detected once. CDR3 DNA: TGTGCCAGCAGGAGGGGGGGTAGCACTGAAGCTTTCTTT. Translating gives CASRRGGSTEAFF. V usage is TRBV25-1 and J usage is TRBJ1-1; TRBD1 might be the D (6 bases). The CDR3 is made up of 13 amino acids. Germline CDR1 reads MGHDK; CDR2 reads SYGVNS. V gave up 6 bases and J gave up 4 bases, with 12 bases separating them. The variable domain in full, completed from reference TRBV25-1 and TRBJ1-1, reads EADIYQTPRYLVIGTGKKITLECSQTMGHDKMYWYQQDPGMELHLIHYSYGVNSTEKGDLSSESTVSRIRTEHFPLTLESARPSHTSQYLCASRRGGSTEAFFGQGTRLTVV.

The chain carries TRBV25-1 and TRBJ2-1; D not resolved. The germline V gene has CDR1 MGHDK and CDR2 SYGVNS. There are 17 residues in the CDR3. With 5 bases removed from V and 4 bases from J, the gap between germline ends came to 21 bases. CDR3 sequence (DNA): TGTGCCAGCAGTAAACAAACAAAAATAAGGCCATACAATGAGCAGTTCTTC. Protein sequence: CASSKQTKIRPYNEQFF.

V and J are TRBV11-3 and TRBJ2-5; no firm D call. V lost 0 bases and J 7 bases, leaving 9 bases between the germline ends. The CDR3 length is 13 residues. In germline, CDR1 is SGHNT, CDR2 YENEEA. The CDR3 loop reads CASSLEFHGTQYF. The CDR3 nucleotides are TGTGCCAGCAGCTTAGAGTTCCACGGGACCCAGTACTTC.

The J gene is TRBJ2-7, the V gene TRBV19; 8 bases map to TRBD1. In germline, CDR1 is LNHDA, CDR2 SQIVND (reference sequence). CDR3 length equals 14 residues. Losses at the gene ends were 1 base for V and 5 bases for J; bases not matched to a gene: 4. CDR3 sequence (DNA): TGTGCCAGTAGTATAGGCCACAGGGGGAACGAGCAGTACTTC. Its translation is CASSIGHRGNEQYF.

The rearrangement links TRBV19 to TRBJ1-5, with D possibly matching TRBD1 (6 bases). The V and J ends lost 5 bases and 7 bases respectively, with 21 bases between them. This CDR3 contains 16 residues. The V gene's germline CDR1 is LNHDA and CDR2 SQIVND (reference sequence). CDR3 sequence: CASSSGWGGIGQPQHF. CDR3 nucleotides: TGTGCCAGTAGTTCTGGTTGGGGGGGCATCGGCCAGCCCCAGCATTTT.

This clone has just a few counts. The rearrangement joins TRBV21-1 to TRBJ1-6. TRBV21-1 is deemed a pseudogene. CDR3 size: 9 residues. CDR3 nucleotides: TGTGCCAGCAGCGTTAGGGAGATTTTT. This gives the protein CASSVREIF.

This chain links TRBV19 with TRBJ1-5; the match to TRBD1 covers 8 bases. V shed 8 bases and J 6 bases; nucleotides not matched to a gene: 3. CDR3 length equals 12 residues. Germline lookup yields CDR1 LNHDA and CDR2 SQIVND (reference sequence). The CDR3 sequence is CASSDRAQPQHF. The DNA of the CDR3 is TGTGCCAGTTCGGACAGGGCTCAGCCCCAGCATTTT.

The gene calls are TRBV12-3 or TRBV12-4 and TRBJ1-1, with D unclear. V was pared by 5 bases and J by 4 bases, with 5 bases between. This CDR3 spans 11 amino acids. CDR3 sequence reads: CASSKGTEAFF. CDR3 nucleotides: TGTGCCAGCAGTAAAGGCACTGAAGCTTTCTTT.

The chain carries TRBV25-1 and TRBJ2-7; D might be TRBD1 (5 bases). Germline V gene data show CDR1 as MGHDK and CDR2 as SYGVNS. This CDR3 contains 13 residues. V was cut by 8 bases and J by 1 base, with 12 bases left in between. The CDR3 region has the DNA TGTGCCAGCGGGCGACCAGGGTCCTACGAGCAGTACTTC. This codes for CASGRPGSYEQYF.

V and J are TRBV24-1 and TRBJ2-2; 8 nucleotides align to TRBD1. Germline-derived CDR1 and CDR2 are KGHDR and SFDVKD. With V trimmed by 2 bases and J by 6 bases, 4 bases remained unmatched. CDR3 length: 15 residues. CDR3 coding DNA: TGTGCCACCAGTGATTCAGGGGGCCCTCCCGGGGAGCTGTTTTTT. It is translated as CATSDSGGPPGELFF.

In DNA, the CDR3 is TGTGCCAGCAGGTCTCGGAGCACTGAAGCTTTCTTT. Its translation is CASRSRSTEAFF. The chain is built from TRBV7-8 and TRBJ1-1; D unclear. Trimming removed 6 bases at V and 4 bases at J, with 9 bases between. Germline CDR1 and CDR2: SGHVS and FQNEAQ. CDR3 length equals 12 residues.

CDR3 sequence reads: CASSPRAGSPPPTNSPLHF. Written as DNA, the CDR3 is TGTGCCAGCTCACCTCGGGCGGGATCCCCGCCGCCGACTAATTCACCCCTCCACTTT. The chain employs TRBV18 and TRBJ1-6; no clear D gene. The CDR3 is made up of 19 amino acids. Trimming pared 3 bases from V and 6 bases from J, leaving 24 bases between. Germline lookup yields CDR1 KGHSH and CDR2 LQKENI.

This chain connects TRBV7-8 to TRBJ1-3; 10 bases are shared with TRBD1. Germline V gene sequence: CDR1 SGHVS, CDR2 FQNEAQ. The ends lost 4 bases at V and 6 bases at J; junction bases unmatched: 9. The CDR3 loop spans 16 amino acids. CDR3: CASSSARDRGENTIYF. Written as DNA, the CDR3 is TGTGCCAGCAGCTCAGCCCGGGACAGGGGTGAAAACACCATATATTTT.

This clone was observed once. CDR3 nucleotide sequence: TGTGCCAGTAGTATAACTTCGGGGGCAGGGAGGAGAGCTTTCTTT. Its protein product is CASSITSGAGRRAFF. The J gene is TRBJ1-1, the V gene TRBV19, with D tentatively TRBD1 (6 bases). Germline V gene sequence: CDR1 LNHDA, CDR2 SQIVND (reference sequence). V was pared by 2 bases and J by 10 bases, with 20 bases between. CDR3 length: 15 amino acids.